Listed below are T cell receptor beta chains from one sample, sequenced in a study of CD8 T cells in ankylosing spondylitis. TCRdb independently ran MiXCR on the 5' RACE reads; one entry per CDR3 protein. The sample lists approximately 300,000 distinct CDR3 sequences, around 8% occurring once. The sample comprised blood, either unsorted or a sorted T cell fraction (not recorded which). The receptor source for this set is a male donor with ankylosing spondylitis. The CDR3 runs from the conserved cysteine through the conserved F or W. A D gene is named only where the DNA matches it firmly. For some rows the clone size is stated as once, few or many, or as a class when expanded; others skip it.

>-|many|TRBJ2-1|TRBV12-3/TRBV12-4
CASSLAGVHEQFF
TGTGCCAGCAGTTTGGCAGGGGTACATGAGCAGTTCTTC
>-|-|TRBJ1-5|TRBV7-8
CASSWRWDSNQPQHF
TGTGCCAGCAGCTGGAGGTGGGATAGCAATCAGCCCCAGCATTTT
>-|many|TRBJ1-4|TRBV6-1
CASSEWGRKVDEKLFF
TGTGCCAGCAGTGAATGGGGCCGGAAGGTTGATGAAAAACTGTTTTTT
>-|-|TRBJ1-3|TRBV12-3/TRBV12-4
CASSQRAGIDTIYF
TGTGCCAGCAGCCAAAGAGCGGGTATTGACACCATATATTTT
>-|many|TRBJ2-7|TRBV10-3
CAISDLLTNYEQYF
TGTGCCATCAGTGATCTCTTGACGAACTACGAGCAGTACTTC
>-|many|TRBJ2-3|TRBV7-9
CASSILARNGDTQYF
TGTGCCAGCAGCATACTAGCTCGGAATGGAGATACGCAGTATTTT
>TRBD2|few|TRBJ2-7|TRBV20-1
CSPTSGSTLRLRQYF
TGCAGCCCTACTAGCGGGAGTACCCTCCGGTTGCGGCAGTACTTC
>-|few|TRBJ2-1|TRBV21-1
CASLRAGGSYNEQFF
TGTGCCAGCCTCCGGGCAGGGGGGTCCTACAATGAGCAGTTCTTC
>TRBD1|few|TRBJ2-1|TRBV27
CASSPARTGEQFF
TGTGCCAGCAGTCCCGCCAGGACAGGCGAGCAGTTCTTC
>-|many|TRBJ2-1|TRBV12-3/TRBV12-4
CASSPLGLSISNEQFF
TGTGCCAGCAGCCCCTTGGGGCTCTCCATCTCCAATGAGCAGTTCTTC